In its sample, the clone carrying this TCR beta chain was seen a few times. Here immunoSEQ multiplex PCR was the method, and the copy in TCRdb shows in-frame clones only, minus some. This sample yields fewer than 2,500 clones, of which roughly 14% are seen a single time; about 7.3% belongs to the top ten. This sample stems from a study of tumour-infiltrating T cells in Burkitt lymphoma. The J segment lost 7 bases and the V segment lost 0 bases, leaving 9 bases of the junction unmatched. Looked up from germline, CDR1 is LGHNA and CDR2 is YSLEER. The CDR3 runs to 17 residues. The sample taken for sequencing was tumor tissue. This TCR was recovered from a human donor with Burkitt lymphoma. V gene TRBV4-3 combines with J gene TRBJ2-3, with TRBD2 matching 11 bases. CDR3 protein: CASSQDNLAGGVNTQYF. CDR3 coding DNA: TGCGCCAGCAGCCAAGATAACCTAGCGGGGGGTGTAAATACGCAGTATTTT.